This T cell receptor (beta chain) derives from a study of shared clonotypes between healthy human individuals. The study's findings and limits: Naive subsets usually exceeded memory subsets in estimated richness. For sorted subsets, rarefaction showed incomplete sequencing despite large depth.

Both subsets, CD45RA+ naive and CD45RA-negative memory, were split from the CD4+ cells. Note on this clone: Its antigen is currently unknown.

Germline CDR1 SGHRS, CDR2 YFSETQ. The trim removed 3 bases at V and 4 bases at J, leaving 11 bases unmatched. The length of the CDR3 is 17 residues. The table came from immunoSEQ multiplex PCR; TCRdb's copy has only in-frame clones and leaves some out. Here the sample spans 600,000 to 750,000 clones, roughly 72% being singletons. The chain recombines TRBV5-1 with TRBJ2-3, with 10 bases identical to TRBD2. This TCR was recovered from a woman between 25 and 40 years old in good health. Specimen: memory CD4+ T cells sorted from blood. Subset in this sample: CD45RA-negative fraction. In DNA, the CDR3 is TGCGCCAGCAGCTGGGCGAAGCTAGCGGGAGCCGCAGATACGCAGTATTTT. Amino acid sequence: CASSWAKLAGAADTQYF.